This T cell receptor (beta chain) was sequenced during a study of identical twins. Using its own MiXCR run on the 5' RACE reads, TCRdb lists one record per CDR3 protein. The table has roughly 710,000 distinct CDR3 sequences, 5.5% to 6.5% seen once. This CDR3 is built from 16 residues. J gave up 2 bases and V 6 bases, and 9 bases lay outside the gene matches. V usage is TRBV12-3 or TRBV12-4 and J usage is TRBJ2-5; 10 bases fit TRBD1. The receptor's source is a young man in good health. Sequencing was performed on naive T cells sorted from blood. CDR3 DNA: TGTGCCAGCAGCTCCTCGGACAGGGGGGAACAAGAGACCCAGTACTTC. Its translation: CASSSSDRGEQETQYF.